This is a list of T cell receptor beta chains from one sample in a study of blood T cell repertoires in COVID-19. Clones were sequenced by immunoSEQ multiplex PCR, and TCRdb holds only the in-frame ones, with some missing. The table includes about 87,000 clones, 75% to 90% detected once. Sample: peripheral blood. The receptors here all came from a man aged 80 or over with acute or convalescent COVID-19. The CDR3 runs from the conserved cysteine through the conserved F or W. The D gene is left open where the match is weak. A clone size is listed for some rows: how often the clone was seen (once, few, many), or a class if it is expanded.

abundance	d_gene	v_gene	j_gene	CDR3aa	CDR3nt
NA	TRBD1	TRBV5-1	TRBJ1-4	CASRPGTGGGLFF	TGCGCCAGCAGACCCGGGACAGGGGGTGGTCTGTTTTTT
NA	NA	TRBV3-1/TRBV3-2	TRBJ1-1	CASSRNSVRTEAFF	TGTGCCAGCAGCCGAAATAGCGTGAGAACTGAAGCTTTCTTT
NA	TRBD1	TRBV19	TRBJ2-2	CASSSGQGLTGELFF	TGTGCCAGTAGTTCGGGACAGGGGTTGACCGGGGAGCTGTTTTTT
NA	NA	TRBV27	TRBJ2-5	CASSLGETQYF	TGTGCCAGCAGTCTCGGAGAGACCCAGTACTTC
NA	TRBD2	TRBV6-5	TRBJ2-1	CATSPGGSNEQFF	TGTGCCACCAGCCCGGGAGGGAGCAATGAGCAGTTCTTC
NA	TRBD2	TRBV5-6	TRBJ2-7	CASRRLAGTSYEQYF	TGTGCCAGCAGGAGACTAGCGGGGACCTCCTACGAGCAGTACTTC
NA	NA	TRBV19	TRBJ2-4	CASSSRQTGFQNIQYF	TGTGCCAGTAGTTCCCGCCAAACAGGGTTTCAAAACATTCAGTACTTC
NA	TRBD1	TRBV7-3	TRBJ2-7	CASSSRQGSYEQYF	TGTGCCAGCAGCTCACGACAGGGGTCCTACGAGCAGTACTTC
NA	NA	TRBV4-3	TRBJ2-7	CASSQDAGIYEQYF	TGCGCCAGCAGCCAAGATGCAGGGATTTACGAGCAGTACTTC
NA	TRBD1	TRBV3-1/TRBV3-2	TRBJ1-1	CASSPRLTGLGTEAFF	TGTGCCAGCAGCCCCCGGCTGACAGGGCTGGGGACTGAAGCTTTCTTT
NA	NA	TRBV7-3	TRBJ1-1	CASSLREGGTEAFF	TGTGCCAGCAGCCTTCGCGAGGGTGGAACTGAAGCTTTCTTT
NA	NA	TRBV10-2	TRBJ1-1	CASKFLADTEAFF	TGCGCCAGCAAATTCCTGGCGGATACTGAAGCTTTCTTT
NA	TRBD2	TRBV11-2	TRBJ2-3	CASSLELAGGVGATDTQYF	TGTGCCAGCAGCTTAGAACTAGCGGGAGGAGTTGGTGCCACAGATACGCAGTATTTT
NA	TRBD1	TRBV5-1	TRBJ1-1	CASSLRQGDTEAFF	TGCGCCAGCAGCCTGCGACAGGGCGACACTGAAGCTTTCTTT
NA	TRBD1	TRBV19	TRBJ1-2	CASSQGGGGYTF	TGTGCCAGTAGTCAAGGGGGCGGAGGCTACACCTTC
NA	TRBD1	TRBV9	TRBJ1-3	CASSPGDRLSGNTIYF	TGTGCCAGCAGCCCCGGGGACAGGCTTTCGGGAAACACCATATATTTT
NA	NA	TRBV9	TRBJ1-1	CASSVEWGGEAFF	TGTGCCAGCAGCGTAGAGTGGGGGGGTGAAGCTTTCTTT
few	NA	TRBV10-2	TRBJ1-3	CASSDRGSSGNTIYF	TGCGCCAGCAGTGACCGGGGAAGCTCTGGAAACACCATATATTTT
NA	NA	TRBV27	TRBJ2-2	CASSPGRGGTGELFF	TGTGCCAGCTCCCCAGGACGAGGAGGGACCGGGGAGCTGTTTTTT
NA	TRBD1	TRBV28	TRBJ1-5	CASSLGTEVNQPQHF	TGTGCCAGCAGTTTGGGGACAGAGGTCAATCAGCCCCAGCATTTT
once	TRBD1	TRBV6-5	TRBJ1-1	CASSYSRTGMNTEAFF	TGTGCCAGCAGTTACTCGAGGACAGGGATGAACACTGAAGCTTTCTTT
NA	NA	TRBV24-1	TRBJ2-5	CATVREETQYF	TGTGCCACAGTCAGGGAAGAGACCCAGTACTTC
once	NA	TRBV11-3	TRBJ1-3	CASSLAGAGNTIYF	TGTGCCAGCAGCTTAGCAGGGGCCGGAAACACCATATATTTT
once	TRBD2	TRBV5-6	TRBJ2-1	CASSSRLAAYYNEQFF	TGTGCCAGCAGCTCCCGACTAGCGGCTTACTACAATGAGCAGTTCTTC
NA	NA	TRBV7-9	TRBJ2-1	CASSVGLRGPFF	TGTGCCAGCAGCGTCGGGCTGCGGGGTCCGTTCTTC
NA	TRBD2	TRBV7-2	TRBJ2-7	CASSLTPPLAGGEQYF	TGTGCCAGCAGCTTAACCCCTCCCCTAGCGGGAGGGGAGCAGTACTTC
NA	TRBD1	TRBV6-4	TRBJ1-6	CASSDTDRGLSPLHF	TGTGCCAGCAGTGACACAGACAGGGGGCTATCACCCCTCCACTTT
NA	NA	TRBV11-2	TRBJ2-7	CASSALTYEQYF	TGTGCCAGCAGCGCACTAACCTACGAGCAGTACTTC
NA	NA	TRBV19	TRBJ2-4	CASSYRGFPTSGTAKNIQYF	TGTGCCAGTAGTTATCGGGGGTTCCCAACGAGCGGTACAGCCAAAAACATTCAGTACTTC
NA	NA	TRBV6-2/TRBV6-3	TRBJ2-2	CASSTSSGGGGTGELFF	TGTGCCAGCAGCACGTCCTCCGGGGGAGGCGGTACCGGGGAGCTGTTTTTT
NA	NA	TRBV11-1	TRBJ1-2	CASSLAASYGYTF	TGTGCCAGCAGCTTAGCGGCCTCCTATGGCTACACCTTC
NA	NA	TRBV5-6	TRBJ1-2	CASSLPGQNYGYTF	TGTGCCAGCAGCCTGCCTGGACAGAACTATGGCTACACCTTC
once	NA	TRBV5-1	TRBJ2-6	CASSVSRGSGANVLTF	TGCGCCAGCAGCGTGTCCCGAGGCTCTGGGGCCAACGTCCTGACTTTC
NA	NA	TRBV6-2/TRBV6-3	TRBJ2-5	CASSPGVPETQYF	TGTGCCAGCAGTCCGGGTGTTCCAGAGACCCAGTACTTC
NA	NA	TRBV24-1	TRBJ1-2	CATSRGTNGYTF	TGTGCCACCAGCAGGGGTACGAATGGCTACACCTTC
NA	TRBD2	TRBV5-6	TRBJ2-1	CASSLGGGGEHNEQFF	TGTGCCAGCAGCTTGGGGGGCGGGGGGGAGCACAATGAGCAGTTCTTC
NA	TRBD1	TRBV10-3	TRBJ1-1	CAISEDRGNTEAFF	TGTGCCATCAGTGAGGACAGGGGGAACACTGAAGCTTTCTTT
NA	NA	TRBV28	TRBJ2-5	CASSFRGRGETQYF	TGTGCCAGCAGTTTCCGGGGGCGGGGGGAGACCCAGTACTTC
NA	NA	TRBV27	TRBJ1-2	CASSFRLRSGYTF	TGTGCCAGCAGTTTTAGGCTCCGGAGTGGCTACACCTTC
NA	TRBD1	TRBV2	TRBJ1-2	CASSDVGTGNENGYTF	TGTGCCAGCAGTGATGTGGGGACAGGGAATGAAAATGGCTACACCTTC
NA	TRBD2	TRBV24-1	TRBJ2-1	CATSDQLARTYNEQFF	TGTGCCACCAGTGACCAACTAGCGAGGACCTACAATGAGCAGTTCTTC
NA	NA	TRBV6-5	TRBJ2-7	CASSYSGGAEQYF	TGTGCCAGCAGTTACTCCGGAGGCGCCGAGCAGTACTTC
once	TRBD1	TRBV19	TRBJ1-1	CASTPGDSDTEAFF	TGTGCCAGTACCCCAGGGGACAGTGACACTGAAGCTTTCTTT
NA	NA	TRBV6-5	TRBJ1-2	CASSYSGGNYGYTF	TGTGCCAGCAGTTACTCCGGGGGGAACTATGGCTACACCTTC
NA	TRBD1	TRBV28	TRBJ1-2	CASSSPPGAGGNGYTF	TGTGCCAGCAGTTCTCCCCCTGGGGCAGGGGGCAATGGCTACACCTTC
NA	NA	TRBV29-1	TRBJ2-7	CSVEGTAYEQYF	TGCAGCGTTGAAGGGACAGCCTACGAGCAGTACTTC
NA	NA	TRBV30	TRBJ1-5	CAWSGTSTQPQHF	TGTGCCTGGAGCGGGACTTCGACTCAGCCCCAGCATTTT